The 8 T cell receptor beta chains in this list originate from one sample, sequenced in a study of T cell responses to AZD1222 COVID-19 vaccine. Repertoires were generated with immunoSEQ multiplex PCR, while TCRdb's copy carries only in-frame clones and drops some. Of 140,000 to 150,000 clones in the sample, approximately 83% were seen once. The sequenced sample was peripheral blood, obtained on day 0 of AZD1222 vaccination. All receptors come from an adult in good health.

CDR3 residues: CASKAIEGIYTEAFF. DNA for the CDR3: TGTGCCAGTAAAGCTATTGAGGGAATCTACACTGAAGCTTTCTTT. The rearrangement joins TRBV19 to TRBJ1-1; D gene unclear. The CDR3 length is 15 residues. Germline V lookup: CDR1 LNHDA, CDR2 SQIVND (reference sequence). Trimming took 7 bases from V and 3 from J, leaving 18 bases between them.

V usage is TRBV30 and J usage is TRBJ1-2; D is possibly TRBD1 (5 bases). CDR1 and CDR2 (germline): GTSNPN, SVGIG (reference sequence). This CDR3 comprises 14 residues. The V gene lost 0 bases and the J gene lost 9 bases, with 17 bases spanning the gap. The CDR3 loop is CAWSVWAGVRSYTF. The DNA for the CDR3 is TGTGCCTGGAGTGTATGGGCGGGGGTACGTAGCTACACCTTC.

The chain is built from TRBV14 and TRBJ1-2, with D unclear. V gave up 0 bases and J gave up 8 bases, with 19 bases separating them. The germline CDR1 and CDR2 sequences are SGHDN and FVKESK. The CDR3 extends over 16 amino acids. The CDR3 is CASSQEGRVSVRGYTF. The CDR3, as DNA: TGTGCCAGCAGCCAAGAGGGGAGGGTTTCGGTTCGAGGCTACACCTTC.

The gene calls are TRBV6-5 and TRBJ2-7, with TRBD2 matching 7 bases. After removal of 4 bases from V and 2 bases from J, the junction contained 8 bases not matched to a gene. This CDR3 has 15 residues. Germline V gene data show CDR1 as MNHEY and CDR2 as SVGAGI. The CDR3 loop reads CASSSRLADPYEQYF. CDR3 nucleotide sequence: TGTGCCAGCAGTTCTCGGCTAGCGGACCCCTACGAGCAGTACTTC.

The V call is TRBV21-1, the J call TRBJ1-4; whether TRBD1, the table's D call, matches the DNA was not checked. TRBV21-1 has pseudogene status. This CDR3 has 16 residues. The CDR3 region is CASSKAYSTGHEKLFF. For the CDR3, the DNA is TGTGCCAGCAGCAAAGCCTACAGCACAGGGCATGAAAAACTGTTTTTT.

This rearrangement joins TRBV2 to TRBJ1-2; 7 bases agree with TRBD1. Trimming cost V 5 bases and J 4 bases; bases outside gene matches: 10. The CDR3 has 15 residues. Germline values: CDR1 SNHLY, CDR2 FYNNEI. The DNA of the CDR3 is TGTGCCAGCAGTCCTGAATCGGACAGGCTCTATGGCTACACCTTC. Translation: CASSPESDRLYGYTF. Full variable domain (outside the CDR3, taken from reference TRBV2 and TRBJ1-2): EPEVTQTPSHQVTQMGQEVILRCVPISNHLYFYWYRQILGQKVEFLVSFYNNEISEKSEIFDDQFSVERPDGSNFTLKIRSTKLEDSAMYFCASSPESDRLYGYTFGSGTRLTVV.

Note on this clone: This sample includes further DNA sequences coding for the same CDR3. The gene calls are TRBV19 and TRBJ1-2; weak D call: TRBD1 (5 bases). Germline V lookup: CDR1 LNHDA, CDR2 SQIVND (reference sequence). The V end lost 4 bases, the J end lost 3 bases, and 9 bases lay between the germline ends. The CDR3 runs to 13 residues. CDR3 DNA sequence: TGTGCCAGTAGTACCGGGACGGACTATGGCTACACCTTC. The encoded protein is CASSTGTDYGYTF.

The chain is built from TRBV28 and TRBJ1-1; no clear D gene. The germline CDR1 and CDR2 sequences are MDHEN and SYDVKM. The V and J ends lost 10 bases and 0 bases respectively, with 12 bases between them. The CDR3 has 13 amino acids. CDR3 nucleotides: TGTGCCACCACGCGGGGTTTGAACACTGAAGCTTTCTTT. It yields the protein CATTRGLNTEAFF.